The clone carrying this TCR beta chain occurred a few times. In the authors' workflow: Reference gene primer amplification in the assay estimated nucleated cell counts. The table came from immunoSEQ multiplex PCR; TCRdb's copy has only in-frame clones and leaves some out. That table gives V, J and clone size, and the DNA gave D and trimming. There are roughly 150,000 clones in the sample; approximately 83% occur only once, and under 9.5% lies in the top ten. The CDR3 length is 13 residues. Trimming cost V 7 bases and J 7 bases; bases outside gene matches: 8. This sample stems from a study of blood T cell repertoires in COVID-19. The overall study: COVID-19 samples collected from the United States, Italy and Spain covered acute and convalescent phases. T cells, B-cell-depleted T cells, or PBMCs supplied cDNA or gDNA.

This rearrangement joins TRBV12-3 or TRBV12-4 to TRBJ2-5, with 8 nucleotides matching TRBD1. Sequenced material: peripheral blood. This TCR was sampled from a human donor in a cohort sampled during active COVID-19. The CDR3 DNA is TGTGCCAGCACCTTGGACAGGGTAGGGACCCAGTACTTC. Amino acid sequence: CASTLDRVGTQYF.